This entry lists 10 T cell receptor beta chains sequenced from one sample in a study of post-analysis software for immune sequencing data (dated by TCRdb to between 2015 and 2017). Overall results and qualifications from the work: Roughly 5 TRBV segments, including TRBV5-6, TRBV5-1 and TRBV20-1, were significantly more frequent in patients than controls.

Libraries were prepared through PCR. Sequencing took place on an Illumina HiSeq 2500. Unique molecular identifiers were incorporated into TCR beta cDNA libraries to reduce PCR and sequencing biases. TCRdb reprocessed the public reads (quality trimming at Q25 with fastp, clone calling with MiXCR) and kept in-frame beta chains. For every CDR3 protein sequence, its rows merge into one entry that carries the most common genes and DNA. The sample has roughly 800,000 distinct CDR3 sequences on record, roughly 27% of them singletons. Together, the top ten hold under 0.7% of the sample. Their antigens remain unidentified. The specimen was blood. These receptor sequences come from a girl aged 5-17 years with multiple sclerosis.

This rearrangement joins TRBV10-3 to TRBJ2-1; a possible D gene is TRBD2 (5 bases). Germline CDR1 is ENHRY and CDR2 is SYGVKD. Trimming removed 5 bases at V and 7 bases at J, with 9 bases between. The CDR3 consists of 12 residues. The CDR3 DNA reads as TGTGCCATCAGTTCCCTAGCAAATGAGCAGTTCTTC. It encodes CAISSLANEQFF.

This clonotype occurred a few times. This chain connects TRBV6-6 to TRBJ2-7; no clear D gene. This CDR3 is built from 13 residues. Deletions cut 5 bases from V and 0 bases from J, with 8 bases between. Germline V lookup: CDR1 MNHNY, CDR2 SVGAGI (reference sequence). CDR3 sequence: CASSETASYEQYF. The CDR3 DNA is TGTGCCAGCAGTGAGACGGCCTCCTACGAGCAGTACTTC.

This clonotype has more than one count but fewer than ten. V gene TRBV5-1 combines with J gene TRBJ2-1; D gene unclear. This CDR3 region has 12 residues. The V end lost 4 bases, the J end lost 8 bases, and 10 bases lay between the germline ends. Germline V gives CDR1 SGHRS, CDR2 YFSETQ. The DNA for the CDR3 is TGCGCCAGCAGCCCCGGCGTGTATGAGCAGTTCTTC. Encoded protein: CASSPGVYEQFF. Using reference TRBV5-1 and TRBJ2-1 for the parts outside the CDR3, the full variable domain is KAGVTQTPRYLIKTRGQQVTLSCSPISGHRSVSWYQQTPGQGLQFLFEYFSETQRNKGNFPGRFSGRQFSNSRSEMNVSTLELGDSALYLCASSPGVYEQFFGPGTRLTVL.

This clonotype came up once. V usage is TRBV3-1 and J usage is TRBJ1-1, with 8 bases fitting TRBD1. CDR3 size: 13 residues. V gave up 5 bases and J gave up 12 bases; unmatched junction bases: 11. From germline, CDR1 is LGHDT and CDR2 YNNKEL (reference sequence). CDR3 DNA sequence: TGTGCCAGCAGCGTCGGACAGGGTTTTTTGTCTTTCTTT. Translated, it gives CASSVGQGFLSFF.

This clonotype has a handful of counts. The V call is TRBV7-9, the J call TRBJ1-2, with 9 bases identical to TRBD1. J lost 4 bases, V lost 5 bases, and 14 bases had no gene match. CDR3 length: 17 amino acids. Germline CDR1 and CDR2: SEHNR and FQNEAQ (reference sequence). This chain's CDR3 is CASSDGTGWSFSYGYTF. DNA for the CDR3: TGTGCCAGCAGCGACGGGACAGGGTGGTCCTTCTCCTATGGCTACACCTTC. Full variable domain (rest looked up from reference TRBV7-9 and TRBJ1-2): DTGVSQNPRHKITKRGQNVTFRCDPISEHNRLYWYRQTLGQGPEFLTYFQNEAQLEKSRLLSDRFSAERPKGSFSTLEIQRTEQGDSAMYLCASSDGTGWSFSYGYTFGSGTRLTVV.

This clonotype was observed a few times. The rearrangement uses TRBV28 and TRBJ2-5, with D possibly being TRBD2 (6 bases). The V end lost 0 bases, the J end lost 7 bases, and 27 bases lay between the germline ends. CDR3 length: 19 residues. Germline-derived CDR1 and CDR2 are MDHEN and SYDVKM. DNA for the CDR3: TGTGCCAGCAGTTTATGGTCTAGCGTCCCGCGGACGGCATCGGCGACCCAGTACTTC. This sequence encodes CASSLWSSVPRTASATQYF.

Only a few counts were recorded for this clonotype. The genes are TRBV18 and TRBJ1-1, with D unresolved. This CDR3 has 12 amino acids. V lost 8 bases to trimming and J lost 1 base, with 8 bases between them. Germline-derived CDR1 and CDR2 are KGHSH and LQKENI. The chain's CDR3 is CASHSTNTEAFF. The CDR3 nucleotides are TGTGCCAGCCACAGTACGAACACTGAAGCTTTCTTT.

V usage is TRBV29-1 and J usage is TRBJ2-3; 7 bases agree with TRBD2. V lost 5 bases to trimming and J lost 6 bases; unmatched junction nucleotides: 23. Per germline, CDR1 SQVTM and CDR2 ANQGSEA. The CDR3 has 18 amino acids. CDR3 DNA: TGCAGCGTTATACACCCGCGTTCTGGCACTAGCGACCACGATACGCAGTATTTT. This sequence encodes CSVIHPRSGTSDHDTQYF.

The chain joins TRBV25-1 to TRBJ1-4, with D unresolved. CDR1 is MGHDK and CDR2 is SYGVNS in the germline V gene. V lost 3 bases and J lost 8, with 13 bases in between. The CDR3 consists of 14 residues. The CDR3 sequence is CASSDYRPGEKLFF. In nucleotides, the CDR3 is TGTGCCAGCAGTGACTACAGACCTGGGGAAAAACTGTTTTTT.

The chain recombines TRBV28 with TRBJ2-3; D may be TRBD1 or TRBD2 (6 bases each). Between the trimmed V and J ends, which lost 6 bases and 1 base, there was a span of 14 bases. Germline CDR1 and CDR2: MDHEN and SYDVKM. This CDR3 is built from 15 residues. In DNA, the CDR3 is TGTGCCAGCAGAGAGGGGGGCAGGGGCACAGATACGCAGTATTTT. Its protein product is CASREGGRGTDTQYF.